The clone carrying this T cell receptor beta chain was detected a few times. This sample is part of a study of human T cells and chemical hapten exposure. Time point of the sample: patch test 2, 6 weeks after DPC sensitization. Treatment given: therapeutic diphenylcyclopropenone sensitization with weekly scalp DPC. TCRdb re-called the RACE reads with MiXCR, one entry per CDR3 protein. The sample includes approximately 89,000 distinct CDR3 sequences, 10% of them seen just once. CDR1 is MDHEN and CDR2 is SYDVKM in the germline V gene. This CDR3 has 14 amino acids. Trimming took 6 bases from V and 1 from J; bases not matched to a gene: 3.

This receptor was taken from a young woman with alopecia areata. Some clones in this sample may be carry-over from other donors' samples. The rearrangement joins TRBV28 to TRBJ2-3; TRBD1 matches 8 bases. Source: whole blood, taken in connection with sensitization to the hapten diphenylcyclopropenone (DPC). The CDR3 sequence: CASRPGQGTDTQYF. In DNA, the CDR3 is TGTGCCAGCAGACCGGGACAGGGCACAGATACGCAGTATTTT.